This T cell receptor beta chain appears in the sequencing data of a study of T cells in Graves' hyperthyroidism and ophthalmopathy. Amplification yielded TCR beta CDR3 regions, with RNA transcripts as the source. The study used the HTBI primer set for a first-round RT-PCR of the TCR CDR3. TCRdb reprocessed the multiplex PCR reads via MiXCR and lists one record per CDR3 protein. The sample consists of some 350,000 distinct CDR3 sequences, 15% to 20% of them appearing once. V lost 3 bases, J lost 8 bases, and 31 bases lay in between. The CDR3 consists of 19 residues. From germline, CDR1 is LGHNT and CDR2 FRNRAP. This clonotype was seen at least ten times.

Sequenced material: blood. This clonotype was obtained from a woman aged 18-30 years with Graves' hyperthyroidism. V gene TRBV12-5 combines with J gene TRBJ1-2; a possible D gene is TRBD1 (6 bases). CDR3 nucleotide sequence: TGTGCTAGTGGTTTCGCCCCCCTCGGTTTGGGGGGCAGGGTTCAAGGCTACACCTTC. Residues: CASGFAPLGLGGRVQGYTF.